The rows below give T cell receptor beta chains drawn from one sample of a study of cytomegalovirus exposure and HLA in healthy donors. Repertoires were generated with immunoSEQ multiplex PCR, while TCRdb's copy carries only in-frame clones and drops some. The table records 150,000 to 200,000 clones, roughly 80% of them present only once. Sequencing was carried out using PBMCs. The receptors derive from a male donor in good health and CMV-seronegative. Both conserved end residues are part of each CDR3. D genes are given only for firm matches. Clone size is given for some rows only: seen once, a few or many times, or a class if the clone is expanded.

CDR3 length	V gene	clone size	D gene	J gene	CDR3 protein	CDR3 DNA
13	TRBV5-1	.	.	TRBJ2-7	CASSLDQGSEQYF	TGCGCCAGCAGCTTGGATCAGGGTTCCGAGCAGTACTTC
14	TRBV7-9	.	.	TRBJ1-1	CSSSLGRLNTEAFF	TGTTCCAGCAGCTTAGGTCGGTTGAACACTGAAGCTTTCTTT
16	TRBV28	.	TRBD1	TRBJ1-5	CASSENRGQWSQPQHF	TGTGCCAGCAGTGAAAACAGGGGGCAGTGGTCTCAGCCCCAGCATTTT
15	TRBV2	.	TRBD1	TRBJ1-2	CASRRTDRGIYGYTF	TGTGCCAGCAGGAGAACGGACAGGGGGATCTATGGCTACACCTTC
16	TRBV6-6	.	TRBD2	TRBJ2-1	CASTVRSGGTNNEQFF	TGTGCCAGCACCGTCCGGAGCGGGGGGACGAACAATGAGCAGTTCTTC
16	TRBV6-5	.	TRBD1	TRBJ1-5	CASSYPGTVANQPQHF	TGTGCCAGCAGTTACCCGGGGACAGTCGCCAATCAGCCCCAGCATTTT
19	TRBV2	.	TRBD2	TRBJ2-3	CASSEADGSTSGITDTQYF	TGTGCCAGCAGTGAAGCTGATGGATCGACTAGCGGGATAACAGATACGCAGTATTTT
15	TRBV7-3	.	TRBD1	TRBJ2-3	CASSRGQGGTDTQYF	TGTGCCAGCAGCCGGGGACAGGGTGGAACAGATACGCAGTATTTT
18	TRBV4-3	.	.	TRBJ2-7	CASSQEGIGAGSSYEQYF	TGCGCCAGCAGCCAAGAGGGGATAGGGGCAGGGTCCTCCTACGAGCAGTACTTC
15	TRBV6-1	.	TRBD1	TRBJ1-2	CASSEVAGQGYGYTF	TGTGCCAGCAGTGAAGTAGCGGGACAGGGGTATGGCTACACCTTC
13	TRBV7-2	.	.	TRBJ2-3	CASSLNARDTQYF	TGTGCCAGCAGCTTAAACGCGCGGGATACGCAGTATTTT
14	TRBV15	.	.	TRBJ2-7	CATSRDRGPYEQYF	TGTGCCACCAGCAGAGATCGCGGCCCCTACGAGCAGTACTTC
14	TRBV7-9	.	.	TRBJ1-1	CASSSADRHAGAFF	TGTGCCAGCAGCTCGGCCGACAGGCACGCAGGGGCTTTCTTT
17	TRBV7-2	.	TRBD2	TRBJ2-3	CASSTGLAGGWADTQYF	TGTGCCAGCAGCACGGGACTAGCGGGGGGATGGGCCGATACGCAGTATTTT
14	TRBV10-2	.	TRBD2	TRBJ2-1	CASGLAQNYNEQFF	TGCGCCAGCGGACTAGCGCAGAACTACAATGAGCAGTTCTTC
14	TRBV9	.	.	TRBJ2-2	CASSPSSYTGELFF	TGTGCCAGCAGCCCAAGCTCGTACACCGGGGAGCTGTTTTTT
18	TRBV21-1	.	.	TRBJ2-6	CASSKGQVTASGANVLTF	TGTGCCAGCAGCAAAGGCCAGGTCACGGCGTCTGGGGCCAACGTCCTGACTTTC
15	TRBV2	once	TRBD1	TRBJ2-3	CASSIGQGPTDTQYF	TGTGCCAGCAGTATCGGACAGGGCCCCACAGATACGCAGTATTTT
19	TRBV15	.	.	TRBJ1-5	CATSRGGGRGLSGNQPQHF	TGTGCCACCAGCAGAGGGGGGGGCAGGGGCTTAAGCGGCAATCAGCCCCAGCATTTT
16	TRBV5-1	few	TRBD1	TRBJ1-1	CASSLQPGGGSTEAFF	TGCGCCAGCAGCTTGCAACCAGGGGGCGGGAGCACTGAAGCTTTCTTT
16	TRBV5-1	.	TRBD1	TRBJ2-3	CASSFTGAQGPDTQYF	TGCGCCAGCAGCTTTACAGGGGCCCAAGGGCCAGATACGCAGTATTTT
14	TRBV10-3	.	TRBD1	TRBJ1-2	CAITRDRANYGYTF	TGTGCCATCACTAGGGACAGAGCTAACTATGGCTACACCTTC
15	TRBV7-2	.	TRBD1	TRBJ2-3	CASNGLGTGIYTQYF	TGTGCCAGCAACGGCCTGGGGACAGGGATTTATACGCAGTATTTT
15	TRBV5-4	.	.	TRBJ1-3	CASSLTTVSGNTIYF	TGTGCCAGCAGCTTGACGACAGTCTCTGGAAACACCATATATTTT
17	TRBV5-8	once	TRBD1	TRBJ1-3	CASSKGQPKLSGNTIYF	TGTGCCAGCAGCAAGGGACAGCCCAAACTCTCTGGAAACACCATATATTTT
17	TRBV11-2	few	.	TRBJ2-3	CASSFGSPGLSTDTQYF	TGTGCCAGCAGCTTCGGTTCCCCGGGACTTTCCACAGATACGCAGTATTTT
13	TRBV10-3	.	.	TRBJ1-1	CATGGAMNTEAFF	TGTGCCACGGGGGGGGCGATGAACACTGAAGCTTTCTTT
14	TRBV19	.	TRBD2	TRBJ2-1	CASSRLAGYNEQFF	TGTGCCAGTAGTCGGCTAGCGGGTTACAATGAGCAGTTCTTC
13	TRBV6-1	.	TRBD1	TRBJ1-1	CASSGTGDTEAFF	TGTGCCAGCAGTGGGACAGGGGACACTGAAGCTTTCTTT
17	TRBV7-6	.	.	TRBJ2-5	CASSSSFLGGYLETQYF	TGTGCCAGCAGCTCCTCCTTTTTAGGGGGTTACCTAGAGACCCAGTACTTC
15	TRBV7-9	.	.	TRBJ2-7	CASSSMAGNSYEQYF	TGTGCCAGCAGCTCAATGGCAGGGAACTCCTACGAGCAGTACTTC
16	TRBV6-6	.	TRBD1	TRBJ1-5	CASSSTHDRATQPQHF	TGTGCCAGCAGTTCTACCCATGACAGGGCAACTCAGCCCCAGCATTTT
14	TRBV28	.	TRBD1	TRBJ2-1	CASSKSGQGGEQFF	TGTGCCAGCAGTAAATCGGGACAGGGCGGTGAGCAGTTCTTC
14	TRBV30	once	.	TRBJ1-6	CAWREGRRNSPLHF	TGTGCCTGGAGGGAGGGCAGAAGGAATTCACCCCTCCACTTT
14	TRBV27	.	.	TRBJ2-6	CASSFSSGANVLTF	TGTGCCAGCAGTTTCTCCTCTGGGGCCAACGTCCTGACTTTC
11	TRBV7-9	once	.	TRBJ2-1	CASSPLDEQFF	TGTGCCAGCAGCCCACTGGATGAGCAGTTCTTC
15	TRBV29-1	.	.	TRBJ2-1	CSVERVGTYYNEQFF	TGCAGCGTTGAACGGGTAGGGACTTACTACAATGAGCAGTTCTTC
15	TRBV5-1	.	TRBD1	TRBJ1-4	CASSDDRVRNEKLFF	TGCGCCAGCAGCGACGACAGGGTGCGCAACGAAAAACTGTTTTTT
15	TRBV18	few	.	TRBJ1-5	CASALTVDSNQPQHF	TGTGCCAGCGCCTTAACAGTGGATAGCAATCAGCCCCAGCATTTT
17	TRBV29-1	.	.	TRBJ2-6	CSVISTGSLGGANVLTF	TGCAGCGTAATTTCGACGGGGTCCTTAGGTGGGGCCAACGTCCTGACTTTC
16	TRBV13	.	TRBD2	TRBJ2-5	CASSLDTGGGEETQYF	TGTGCCAGCAGCTTAGATACCGGCGGGGGGGAGGAGACCCAGTACTTC
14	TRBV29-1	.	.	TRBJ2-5	CSVKGQGRLETQYF	TGCAGCGTTAAAGGTCAGGGCAGGTTGGAGACCCAGTACTTC
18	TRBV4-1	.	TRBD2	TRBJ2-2	CASSQAGLAGVGTGELFF	TGCGCCAGCAGCCAGGCGGGACTAGCGGGAGTTGGCACCGGGGAGCTGTTTTTT
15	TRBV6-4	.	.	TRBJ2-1	CASSDEAGQGNEQFF	TGTGCCAGCAGTGACGAGGCAGGGCAAGGCAATGAGCAGTTCTTC
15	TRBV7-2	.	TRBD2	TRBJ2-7	CASSLATSGRYEQYF	TGTGCCAGCAGCTTAGCTACTAGCGGTCGCTACGAGCAGTACTTC
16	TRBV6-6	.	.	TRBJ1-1	CASSLLPKEMNTEAFF	TGTGCCAGCAGTTTACTCCCAAAGGAGATGAACACTGAAGCTTTCTTT